This T cell receptor beta chain stems from a study of blood T cell repertoires in COVID-19. Overall study: Sites across the United States, Italy and Spain contributed samples from acute and convalescent COVID-19. The cDNA or gDNA used as material had been derived from T cells, B-cell-depleted T cells, or PBMCs.

Original methodology: Estimates of nucleated cell counts were drawn from the amplification of reference gene primers. The protocol was immunoSEQ multiplex PCR, while the TCRdb copy is restricted to in-frame clones and leaves out a portion. V and J calls and clone size follow that table, whereas D and trimming were derived from the DNA. The data contain roughly 200,000 clones, about 70% of them seen just once; the ten biggest clones take up roughly 7.8%. The count of this clone is one. The CDR3 spans 15 residues. Germline trimming cut 4 bases from V and 1 base from J; bases unmatched to any gene: 4. Germline-derived CDR1 and CDR2 are SGHRS and YFSETQ.

Input material: peripheral blood. The rearrangement links TRBV5-1 to TRBJ2-3; TRBD2 matches at 9 bases. The clonotype was recovered from a woman aged 45-59 years with active or convalescent COVID-19. The CDR3 coding sequence is TGCGCCAGCAGCCCGCAGCGGGGGGGCACAGATACGCAGTATTTT. It is translated as CASSPQRGGTDTQYF.